This TCR beta chain is from a study of T-cell reconstitution after alpha-beta-depleted transplantation in children. General study findings and limits: Diversity and T-cell counts at one year after transplant derived mostly from new T cells. Diversity of TCRbeta at day 60 was high in some patients, arising from surviving recipient T cells and thymic progenitors.

TCRbeta library preparation incorporated unique molecular identifiers. MiXCR was run by TCRdb on the PCR reads, yielding one entry per CDR3 protein. This sample carries 700,000 to 850,000 distinct CDR3 sequences, 16% of them seen once, and the ten largest clones take approximately 5%. The sample holds a few counts of this clonotype. Its target is unknown. The CDR3 runs to 11 residues. With 0 bases removed from V and 9 bases from J, the gap between germline ends came to 6 bases. Looked up from germline, CDR1 is DFQATT and CDR2 is SNEGSKA (reference sequence). This receptor was identified in a male patient younger than 18 who had a stem cell transplant for acute lymphoblastic leukemia, so the T cells may come from the graft donor. The material was PBMCs, mostly from graft donor cells, obtained 360 days after TCRalphabeta/CD19-depleted stem cell transplant. The gene calls are TRBV20-1 and TRBJ2-1; no reliable D call. CDR3 residues: CSARDFSEQFF. CDR3 bases: TGCAGTGCTAGAGATTTCAGTGAGCAGTTCTTC.